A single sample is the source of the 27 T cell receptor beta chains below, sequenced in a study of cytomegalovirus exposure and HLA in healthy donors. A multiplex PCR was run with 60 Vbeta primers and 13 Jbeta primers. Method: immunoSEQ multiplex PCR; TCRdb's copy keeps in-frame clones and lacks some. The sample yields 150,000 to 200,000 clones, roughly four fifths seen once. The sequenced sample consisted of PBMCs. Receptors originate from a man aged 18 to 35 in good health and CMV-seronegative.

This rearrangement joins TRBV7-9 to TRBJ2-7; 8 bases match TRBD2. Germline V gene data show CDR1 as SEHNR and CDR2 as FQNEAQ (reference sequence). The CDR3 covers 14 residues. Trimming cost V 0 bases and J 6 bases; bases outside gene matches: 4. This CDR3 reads CASSLAAGAGEQYF. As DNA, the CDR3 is TGTGCCAGCAGCTTAGCAGCGGGAGCGGGCGAGCAGTACTTC.

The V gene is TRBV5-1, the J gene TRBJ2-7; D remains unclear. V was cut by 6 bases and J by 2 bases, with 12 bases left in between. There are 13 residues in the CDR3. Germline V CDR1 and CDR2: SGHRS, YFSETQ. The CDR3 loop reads CASTNTRPYEQYF. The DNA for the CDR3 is TGCGCCAGCACCAACACCCGCCCCTACGAGCAGTACTTC.

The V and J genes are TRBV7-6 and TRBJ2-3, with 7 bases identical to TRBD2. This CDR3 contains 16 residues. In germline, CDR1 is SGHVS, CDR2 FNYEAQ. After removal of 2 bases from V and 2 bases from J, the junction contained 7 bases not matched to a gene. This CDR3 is CASSLTRLAPTDTQYF. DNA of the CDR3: TGTGCCAGCAGCTTAACCCGACTAGCCCCCACAGATACGCAGTATTTT.

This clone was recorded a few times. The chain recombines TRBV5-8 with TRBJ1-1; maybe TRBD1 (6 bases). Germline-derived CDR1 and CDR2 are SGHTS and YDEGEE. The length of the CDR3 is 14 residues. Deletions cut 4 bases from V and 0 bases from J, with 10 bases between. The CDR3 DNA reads TGTGCCAGCAGCACCAGGGGACTGAACACTGAAGCTTTCTTT. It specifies CASSTRGLNTEAFF.

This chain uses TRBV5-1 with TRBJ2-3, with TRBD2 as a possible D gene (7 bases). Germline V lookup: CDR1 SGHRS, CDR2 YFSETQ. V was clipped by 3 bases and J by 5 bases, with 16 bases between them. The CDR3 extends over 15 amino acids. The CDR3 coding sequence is TGCGCCAGCAGCTACGCGGGGGCCATGGGAGATACGCAGTATTTT. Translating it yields CASSYAGAMGDTQYF.

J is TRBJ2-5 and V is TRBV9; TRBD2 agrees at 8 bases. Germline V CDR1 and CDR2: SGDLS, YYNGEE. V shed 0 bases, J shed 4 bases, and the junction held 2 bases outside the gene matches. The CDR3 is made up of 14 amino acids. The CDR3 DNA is TGTGCCAGCAGCGTAGTAGCGGGATCAGAGACCCAGTACTTC. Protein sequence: CASSVVAGSETQYF.

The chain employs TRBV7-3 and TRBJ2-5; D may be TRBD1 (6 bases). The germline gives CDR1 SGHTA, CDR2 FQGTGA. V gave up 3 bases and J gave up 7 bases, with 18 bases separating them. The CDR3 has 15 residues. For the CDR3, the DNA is TGTGCCAGCAGCTTCCGTCAGGGGCCGGAGGCGACCCAGTACTTC. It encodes CASSFRQGPEATQYF.

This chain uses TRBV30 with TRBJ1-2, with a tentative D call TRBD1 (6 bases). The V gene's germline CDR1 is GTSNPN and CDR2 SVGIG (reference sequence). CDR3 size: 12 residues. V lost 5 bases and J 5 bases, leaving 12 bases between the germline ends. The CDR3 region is CAWADSPYGYTF. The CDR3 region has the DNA TGTGCCTGGGCGGACAGCCCGTATGGCTACACCTTC.

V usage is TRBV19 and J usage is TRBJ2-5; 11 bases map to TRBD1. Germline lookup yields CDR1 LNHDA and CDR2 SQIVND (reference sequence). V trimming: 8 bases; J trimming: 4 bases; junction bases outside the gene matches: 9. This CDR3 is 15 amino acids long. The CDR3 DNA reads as TGTGCCAGTTCCGCGGACAGGGGGCTCGGAGAGACCCAGTACTTC. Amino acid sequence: CASSADRGLGETQYF.

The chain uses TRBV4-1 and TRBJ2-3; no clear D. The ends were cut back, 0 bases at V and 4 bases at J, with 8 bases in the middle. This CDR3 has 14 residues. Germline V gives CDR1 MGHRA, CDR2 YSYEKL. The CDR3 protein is CASSQEARPDTQYF. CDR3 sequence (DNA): TGCGCCAGCAGCCAAGAGGCCAGGCCAGATACGCAGTATTTT.

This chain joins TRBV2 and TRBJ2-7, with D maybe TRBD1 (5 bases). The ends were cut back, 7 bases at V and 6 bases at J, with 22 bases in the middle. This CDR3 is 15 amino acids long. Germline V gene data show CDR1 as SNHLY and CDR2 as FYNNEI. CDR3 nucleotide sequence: TGTGCCAGCACCCGGTCAGGGTCAGGGTTCGGCGAGCAGTACTTC. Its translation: CASTRSGSGFGEQYF.

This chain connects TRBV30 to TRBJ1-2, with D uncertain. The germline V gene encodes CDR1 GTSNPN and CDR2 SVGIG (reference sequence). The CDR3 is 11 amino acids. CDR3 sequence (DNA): TGTGCTCGGGGAACTAACTATGGCTACACCTTC. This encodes CARGTNYGYTF.

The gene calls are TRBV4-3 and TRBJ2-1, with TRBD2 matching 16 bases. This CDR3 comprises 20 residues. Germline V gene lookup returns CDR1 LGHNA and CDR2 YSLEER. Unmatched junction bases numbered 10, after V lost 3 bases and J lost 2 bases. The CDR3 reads CASSHAGLAGGPFTYNEQFF. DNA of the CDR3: TGCGCCAGCAGCCACGCGGGACTAGCGGGAGGGCCTTTCACCTACAATGAGCAGTTCTTC.

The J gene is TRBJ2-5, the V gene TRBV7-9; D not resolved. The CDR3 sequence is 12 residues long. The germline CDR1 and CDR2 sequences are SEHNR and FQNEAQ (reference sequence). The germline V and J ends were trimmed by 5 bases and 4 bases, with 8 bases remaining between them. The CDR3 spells CASSLNGETQYF. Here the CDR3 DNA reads TGTGCCAGCAGCCTTAACGGAGAGACCCAGTACTTC.

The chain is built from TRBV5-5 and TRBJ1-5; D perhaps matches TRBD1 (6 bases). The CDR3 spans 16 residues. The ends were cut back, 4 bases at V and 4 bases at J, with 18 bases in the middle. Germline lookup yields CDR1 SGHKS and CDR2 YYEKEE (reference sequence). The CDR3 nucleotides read TGTGCCAGCAGCACACAGGACAGCCTCGGAAATCAGCCCCAGCATTTT. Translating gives CASSTQDSLGNQPQHF.

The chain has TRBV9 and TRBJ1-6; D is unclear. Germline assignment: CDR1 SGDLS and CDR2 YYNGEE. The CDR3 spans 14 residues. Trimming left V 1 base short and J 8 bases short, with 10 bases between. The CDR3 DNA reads TGTGCCAGCAGCGTACGCAGTGATGATTCACCCCTCCACTTT. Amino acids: CASSVRSDDSPLHF.

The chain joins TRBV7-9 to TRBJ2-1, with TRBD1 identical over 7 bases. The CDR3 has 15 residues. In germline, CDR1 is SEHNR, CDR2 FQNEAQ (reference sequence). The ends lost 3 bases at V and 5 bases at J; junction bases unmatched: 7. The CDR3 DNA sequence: TGTGCCAGCAGCTTTAGACAGGGCGGCCACAATGAGCAGTTCTTC. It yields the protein CASSFRQGGHNEQFF.

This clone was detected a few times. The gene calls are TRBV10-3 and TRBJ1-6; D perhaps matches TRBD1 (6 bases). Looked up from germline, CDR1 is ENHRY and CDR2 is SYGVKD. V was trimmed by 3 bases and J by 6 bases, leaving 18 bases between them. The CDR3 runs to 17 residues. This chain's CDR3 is CAISDSPVDRFNSPLHF. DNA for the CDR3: TGTGCCATCAGTGACTCTCCCGTGGACAGATTTAATTCACCCCTCCACTTT.

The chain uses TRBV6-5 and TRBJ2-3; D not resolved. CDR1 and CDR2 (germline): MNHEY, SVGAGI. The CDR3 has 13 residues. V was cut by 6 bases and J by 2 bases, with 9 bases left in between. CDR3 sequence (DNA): TGTGCCAGCAGCCCCCTTTACACAGATACGCAGTATTTT. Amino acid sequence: CASSPLYTDTQYF.

The CDR3, as DNA: TGTGCCAGTAGTCCAACCCCCAGACAGGGTGGCGCTGGAAACACCATATATTTT. As protein: CASSPTPRQGGAGNTIYF. The V call is TRBV19, the J call TRBJ1-3; 7 bases match TRBD1. The junction had 15 bases not matched to a gene; V was cut back by 5 bases and J by 2 bases. Germline V gene lookup returns CDR1 LNHDA and CDR2 SQIVND (reference sequence). This CDR3 is built from 18 residues.

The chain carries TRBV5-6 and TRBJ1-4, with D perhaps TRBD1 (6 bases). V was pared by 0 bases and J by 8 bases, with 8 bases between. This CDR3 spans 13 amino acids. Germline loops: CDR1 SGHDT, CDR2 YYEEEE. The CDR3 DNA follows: TGTGCCAGCAGCTTGGGGACAGCGGAAAAACTGTTTTTT. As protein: CASSLGTAEKLFF.

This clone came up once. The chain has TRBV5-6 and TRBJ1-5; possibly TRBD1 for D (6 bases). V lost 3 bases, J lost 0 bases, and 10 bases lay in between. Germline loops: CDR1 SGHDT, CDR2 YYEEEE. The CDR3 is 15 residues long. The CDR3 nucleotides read TGTGCCAGCAGCTCGGGGGGCATTAGCAATCAGCCCCAGCATTTT. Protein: CASSSGGISNQPQHF.

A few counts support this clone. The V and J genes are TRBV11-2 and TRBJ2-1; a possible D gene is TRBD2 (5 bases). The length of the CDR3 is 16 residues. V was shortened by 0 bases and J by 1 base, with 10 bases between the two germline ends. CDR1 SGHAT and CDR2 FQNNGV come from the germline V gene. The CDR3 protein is CASSLDLGRSYNEQFF. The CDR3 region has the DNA TGTGCCAGCAGCTTAGATCTTGGGAGATCCTACAATGAGCAGTTCTTC.

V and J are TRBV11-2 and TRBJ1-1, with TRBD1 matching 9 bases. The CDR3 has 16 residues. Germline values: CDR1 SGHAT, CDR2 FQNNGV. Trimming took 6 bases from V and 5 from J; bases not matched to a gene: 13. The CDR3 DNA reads TGTGCCAGCAGGCCTTCTCTTGGGACAGGGATGACTGAAGCTTTCTTT. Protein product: CASRPSLGTGMTEAFF.

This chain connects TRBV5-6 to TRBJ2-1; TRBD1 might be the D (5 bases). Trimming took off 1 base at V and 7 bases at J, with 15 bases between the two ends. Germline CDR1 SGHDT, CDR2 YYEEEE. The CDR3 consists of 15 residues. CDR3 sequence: CASSLRTGPGNEQFF. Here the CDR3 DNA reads TGTGCCAGCAGCTTGCGTACGGGTCCAGGGAATGAGCAGTTCTTC.

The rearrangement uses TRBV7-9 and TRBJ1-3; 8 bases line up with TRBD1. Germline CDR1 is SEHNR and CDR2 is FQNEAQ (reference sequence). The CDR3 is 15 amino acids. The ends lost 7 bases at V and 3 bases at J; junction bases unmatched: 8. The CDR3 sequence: CASKTQGASGNTIYF. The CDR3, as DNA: TGTGCCAGCAAAACGCAGGGGGCGAGTGGAAACACCATATATTTT.

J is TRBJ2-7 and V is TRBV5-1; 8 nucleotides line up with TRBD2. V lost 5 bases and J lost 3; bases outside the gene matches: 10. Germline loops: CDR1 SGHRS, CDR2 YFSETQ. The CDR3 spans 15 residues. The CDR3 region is CASRTQLSGSYEQYF. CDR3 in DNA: TGCGCCAGCAGAACTCAATTGAGCGGGAGCTACGAGCAGTACTTC.